Following are 9 T cell receptor beta chains from one sample sequenced in a study of CD8+CD57+ T cells in acquired aplastic anemia. Using genomic DNA as the template, TCR beta VDJ and CDR3 profiling was carried out. MiXCR, run by TCRdb on the reads, gives a single entry per CDR3 protein. Of approximately 300,000 distinct CDR3 sequences in the sample, 50% to 65% are singletons; the top ten hold around 1.2%. In patients chosen for sequencing, flow cytometry had shown CD8+CD57+ cell expansion. The material sequenced was sorted CD4+, CD8+, or CD8+CD57+ T cells (not recorded which) from PBMCs. Receptors were obtained from a human donor with aplastic anemia.

At least ten counts were recorded for this clonotype. The chain couples TRBV2 to TRBJ1-5; D may be TRBD1 (6 bases). The CDR3 loop spans 14 amino acids. V was shortened by 6 bases and J by 2 bases, with 11 bases between the two germline ends. Germline-derived CDR1 and CDR2 are SNHLY and FYNNEI. CDR3 amino acids: CASRQGNGNQPQHF. CDR3 DNA sequence: TGTGCCAGCAGACAGGGTAACGGCAATCAGCCCCAGCATTTT.

This chain links TRBV20-1 with TRBJ1-5; unclear D gene. Trimming stripped 7 bases from V and 0 bases from J, with 13 bases between. Germline CDR1 reads DFQATT; CDR2 reads SNEGSKA (reference sequence). The CDR3 contains 14 residues. The CDR3 coding sequence is TGCAGTGTCCGCCCCCACAATAGCAATCAGCCCCAGCATTTT. Translated, it gives CSVRPHNSNQPQHF.

The rearrangement uses TRBV10-3 and TRBJ1-2; no clear D. Deletions cut 0 bases from V and 3 bases from J, with 11 bases between. The germline CDR1 and CDR2 sequences are ENHRY and SYGVKD. The CDR3 length is 15 residues. In DNA, the CDR3 is TGTGCCATCAGTGAGTCCCTGCTGCCCTACTATGGCTACACCTTC. Its translation: CAISESLLPYYGYTF.

This clonotype was picked up a small number of times. The chain carries TRBV2 and TRBJ1-1; no definite D call. From germline, CDR1 is SNHLY and CDR2 FYNNEI. This CDR3 contains 13 residues. V was clipped by 5 bases and J by 1 base, with 8 bases between them. The DNA for the CDR3 is TGTGCCAGCAGTATTGCAGGGAACACTGAAGCTTTCTTT. It yields the protein CASSIAGNTEAFF.

The J gene is TRBJ1-2, the V gene TRBV10-3; TRBD1 might be the D (5 bases). In germline, CDR1 is ENHRY, CDR2 SYGVKD. V was clipped by 7 bases and J by 8 bases, with 11 bases between them. The CDR3 is 11 amino acids. DNA of the CDR3: TGTGCCATCAAGAGGTCAGGGGGCTACACCTTC. Protein product: CAIKRSGGYTF.

At least ten counts were recorded for this clonotype. The rearrangement uses TRBV3-1 and TRBJ2-5; 8 nucleotides agree with TRBD2. The CDR3 is 15 amino acids. Germline V CDR1 and CDR2: LGHDT, YNNKEL (reference sequence). V shed 4 bases, J shed 2 bases, and the junction held 6 bases outside the gene matches. CDR3 sequence reads: CASSRAGLGQETQYF. The CDR3 DNA follows: TGTGCCAGCAGCCGCGCGGGACTAGGGCAAGAGACCCAGTACTTC.

This rearrangement joins TRBV5-7 to TRBJ2-5; 9 nucleotides agree with TRBD2. TRBV5-7 is an open reading frame whose function is uncertain. This CDR3 has 14 residues. J was trimmed by 5 bases and V by 8 bases; bases with no gene match: 10. The CDR3 sequence: CASSIGGGEETQYF. The CDR3 bases are TGTGCCAGTAGTATCGGCGGGGGGGAGGAGACCCAGTACTTC.

The chain has TRBV12-3 or TRBV12-4 and TRBJ1-6; D is perhaps TRBD1 (5 bases). The length of the CDR3 is 19 residues. Trimming shortened V by 4 bases and J by 7 bases, and 26 bases separated the two germline ends. CDR3 DNA: TGTGCCAGCAGTTCCCGGACTAGAGGGACGGAGCAGGACAATTCACCCCTCCACTTT. This sequence encodes CASSSRTRGTEQDNSPLHF.

This clonotype showed up many times. The J gene is TRBJ1-1, the V gene TRBV7-9; no clear D. V was clipped by 2 bases and J by 3 bases, with 10 bases between them. The germline gives CDR1 SEHNR, CDR2 FQNEAQ (reference sequence). This CDR3 has 14 residues. CDR3 DNA sequence: TGTGCCAGCAGCTTAAGGCAGGCGGACACTGAAGCTTTCTTT. Translating gives CASSLRQADTEAFF.